The 11 T cell receptor beta chains below were found in one sample sequenced in a study of T cell responses to AZD1222 COVID-19 vaccine. Data came from immunoSEQ multiplex PCR; TCRdb stores just in-frame clones and leaves some out. Of 120,000 or so clones in the sample, roughly nine tenths were seen once. Sample: peripheral blood, taken on day 0 of AZD1222 vaccination. All receptors derive from an adult in good health.

This clone was seen just once. This CDR3 is also generated by other DNA sequences in the sample. This CDR3 reads CASSLTLSRVGQRDWGGYTF. The DNA of the CDR3 is TGTGCCAGCAGCTTAACACTAAGCAGGGTCGGGCAGCGGGATTGGGGGGGCTACACCTTC. This sequence joins TRBV7-3 and TRBJ1-2; D may be TRBD1 (5 bases). V was shortened by 0 bases and J by 8 bases, with 31 bases between the two germline ends. Germline CDR1 and CDR2: SGHTA and FQGTGA. This CDR3 spans 20 amino acids.

The chain joins TRBV9 to TRBJ2-7; TRBD1 matches 10 bases. The germline V gene has CDR1 SGDLS and CDR2 YYNGEE. The CDR3 spans 16 residues. The V segment lost 3 bases and the J segment 2 bases; nucleotides outside the gene matches: 8. DNA of the CDR3: TGTGCCAGCAGCGAGTATGGGGGACAGGGGCCCTACGAGCAGTACTTC. Amino acids: CASSEYGGQGPYEQYF.

This clone was observed a handful of times. The chain combines TRBV5-1 with TRBJ1-5, with TRBD1 identical over 8 bases. V shed 4 bases and J 4 bases; nucleotides not matched to a gene: 4. CDR1 and CDR2 (germline): SGHRS, YFSETQ. The CDR3 runs 14 residues. CDR3 DNA: TGCGCCAGCAGCACTACAGGGGGTAATCAGCCCCAGCATTTT. Translation: CASSTTGGNQPQHF.

This chain connects TRBV3-1 (or the pseudogene TRBV3-2) to TRBJ2-1; D possibly matches TRBD1 or TRBD2 (5 bases each). Trimming left V 0 bases short and J 13 bases short, with 10 bases between. Per the germline V gene, CDR1 is LGHDT and CDR2 is YNNKEL (reference sequence). This CDR3 is built from 12 residues. The chain's CDR3 is CASSQERDPQFF. The CDR3 DNA reads as TGTGCCAGCAGCCAAGAAAGGGACCCTCAGTTCTTC.

The chain employs TRBV6-5 and TRBJ1-1; D gene uncertain. CDR1 is MNHEY and CDR2 is SVGAGI in the germline V gene. The CDR3 totals 13 residues. V lost 2 bases, J lost 1 base, and 5 bases lay in between. This chain's CDR3 is CASSYAGNTEAFF. DNA for the CDR3: TGTGCCAGCAGTTACGCAGGGAACACTGAAGCTTTCTTT.

The chain combines TRBV4-3 with TRBJ1-1; a possible D gene is TRBD1 (6 bases). Germline V CDR1 and CDR2: LGHNA, YSLEER. This CDR3 is 18 amino acids long. Trimming took off 1 base at V and 1 base at J, with 19 bases between the two ends. CDR3 in amino acids: CASSQGSVTGASNTEAFF. In DNA form, the CDR3 reads TGCGCCAGCAGCCAAGGCTCCGTGACGGGGGCGTCGAACACTGAAGCTTTCTTT.

The CDR3, as DNA: TGTGCCAGCAGTCTTCCGGACAGGGGAAATTCACCCCTCCACTTT. Its protein is CASSLPDRGNSPLHF. The chain recombines TRBV28 with TRBJ1-6, with 9 bases lining up with TRBD1. After removal of 5 bases from V and 7 bases from J, the junction contained 6 bases not matched to a gene. The CDR3 totals 15 residues. Per germline, CDR1 MDHEN and CDR2 SYDVKM.

The chain uses TRBV27 and TRBJ2-1; 11 bases line up with TRBD1. V shed 8 bases and J 4 bases; nucleotides not matched to a gene: 7. The CDR3 is made up of 15 amino acids. Germline lookup yields CDR1 MNHEY and CDR2 SMNVEV (reference sequence). DNA for the CDR3: TGTGCCAGCTCCCTGGGGACAGGGGGGTACAATGAGCAGTTCTTC. Translation: CASSLGTGGYNEQFF.

The V and J genes are TRBV14 and TRBJ1-6; D is undetermined. The CDR3 extends over 13 amino acids. Per the germline V gene, CDR1 is SGHDN and CDR2 is FVKESK. With 1 base removed from V and 10 bases from J, the gap between germline ends came to 8 bases. CDR3 region: CASSQVSVSPLHF. The CDR3 DNA sequence: TGTGCCAGCAGCCAAGTATCAGTCTCACCCCTCCACTTT. The full variable domain, its missing parts supplied by reference TRBV14 and TRBJ1-6, is EAGVTQFPSHSVIEKGQTVTLRCDPISGHDNLYWYRRVMGKEIKFLLHFVKESKQDESGMPNNRFLAERTGGTYSTLKVQPAELEDSGVYFCASSQVSVSPLHFGNGTRLTVT.

The chain links TRBV19 to TRBJ1-5; a possible D gene is TRBD1 (5 bases). The CDR3 consists of 17 residues. Trimming cost V 5 bases and J 4 bases, with 21 bases left between them. Germline CDR1 LNHDA, CDR2 SQIVND (reference sequence). CDR3 in DNA: TGTGCCAGTAGTCGGGGACTTGCGAACCGCCGGAATCAGCCCCAGCATTTT. Translated, it gives CASSRGLANRRNQPQHF. The whole variable domain, remainder taken from reference TRBV19 and TRBJ1-5, is DGGITQSPKYLFRKEGQNVTLSCEQNLNHDAMYWYRQDPGQGLRLIYYSQIVNDFQKGDIAEGYSVSREKKESFPLTVTSAQKNPTAFYLCASSRGLANRRNQPQHFGDGTRLSIL.

The chain is built from TRBV11-2 and TRBJ2-7; D could derive from TRBD1 or TRBD2 (5 bases each). Trimming removed 1 base from V and 2 bases from J, with 18 bases in between. The CDR3 runs to 17 residues. Per the germline V gene, CDR1 is SGHAT and CDR2 is FQNNGV. The CDR3 coding sequence is TGTGCCAGCAGCTTAGGATACCGGGGCAGGACCCCCTACGAGCAGTACTTC. This encodes CASSLGYRGRTPYEQYF.